This T cell receptor (beta chain) was captured by sequencing in a study of tumor and adjacent non-tumor tissue in lung cancer. Whole-study context: Histology: around 13 adenocarcinoma, a couple of squamous cell carcinoma, 1 small cell lung cancer. On average, productive TCRbeta reads reached about 4.17 million per sample.

Three rounds of nested PCR, following a modified ARM-PCR protocol, produced the TCRbeta library. TCRdb re-called the multiplex PCR reads through MiXCR, storing one row per CDR3 protein. The sample contains 100,000 or so distinct CDR3 sequences, about 60% of which appear only once. Germline V gene sequence: CDR1 DFQATT, CDR2 SNEGSKA (reference sequence). The CDR3 runs 17 residues. Remarks on this clonotype: One end of the junction fails to match germline, which may point to a read error.

This sample's RNA came from whole unsorted tissue. This non-tumor lung sample came from over 3 cm beyond the tumor edge. The rearrangement joins TRBV20-1 to TRBJ2-6; 7 bases match TRBD1. This clonotype originated in a man younger than 45 with non-small cell lung cancer. Input material: distant non-tumor lung tissue. The CDR3 sequence is CSAITTGWRSGANVMTF. CDR3 DNA: TGCAGTGCCATCACGACAGGGTGGCGCTCTGGGGCCAACGTCATGACTTTC.